A single sample gave rise to the 28 T cell receptor beta chains below, sequenced in a study of blood T cells in healthy people across ages. For the second PCR, which ran for roughly 7 to 11 cycles, a sample-barcoded 5' primer and a J-beta primer mix were used. TCRdb passed the 5' RACE reads through MiXCR, listing each CDR3 protein once. The sample records fewer than 900,000 distinct CDR3 sequences, roughly 45% being singletons. Sequencing was performed on blood. The receptors shown here come from a woman aged 60 to 75 in good health.

The chain employs TRBV10-3 and TRBJ2-3; weak D call: TRBD2 (6 bases). V was pared by 2 bases and J by 3 bases, with 12 bases between. This CDR3 region has 15 residues. Germline values: CDR1 ENHRY, CDR2 SYGVKD. CDR3 coding DNA: TGTGCCATCAGTGAGGAGGAGGGAGAGACAGATACGCAGTATTTT. It encodes CAISEEEGETDTQYF.

The table lists this clonotype with a few counts. The J gene is TRBJ2-3, the V gene TRBV11-2; 10 bases line up with TRBD2. The CDR3 is 16 amino acids. V lost 5 bases and J lost 5; bases outside the gene matches: 10. Germline values: CDR1 SGHAT, CDR2 FQNNGV. DNA of the CDR3: TGTGCCAGCAGCGGGGAGCGGGGGGGCCTTGGAGATACGCAGTATTTT. It is translated as CASSGERGGLGDTQYF. Drawing the rest from reference TRBV11-2 and TRBJ2-3, the complete variable domain is EAGVAQSPRYKIIEKRQSVAFWCNPISGHATLYWYQQILGQGPKLLIQFQNNGVVDDSQLPKDRFSAERLKGVDSTLKIQPAKLEDSAVYLCASSGERGGLGDTQYFGPGTRLTVL.

The V call is TRBV12-3 or TRBV12-4, the J call TRBJ2-1; D not resolved. Trimming left V 6 bases short and J 6 bases short, with 12 bases between. The CDR3 runs 13 residues. The CDR3 DNA sequence: TGTGCCAGCAGCCCACTGCTCCCCAATGAGCAGTTCTTC. Translating it yields CASSPLLPNEQFF.

The CDR3 region has the DNA TGTGCCAGCCCAACTAGCGGGAGTGTTAAAAAGTCCTACAATGAGCAGTTCTTC. This translates into CASPTSGSVKKSYNEQFF. The chain combines TRBV21-1 with TRBJ2-1; TRBD2, the table's D call, was not compared with the DNA. TRBV21-1 is flagged as a pseudogene. This CDR3 spans 18 amino acids.

A note on this clonotype: A much more abundant neighbour one base away suggests this may be a read error. The rearrangement joins TRBV4-3 to TRBJ2-4, with 8 bases lining up with TRBD2. J lost 13 bases, V lost 4 bases, and 18 bases had no gene match. Germline V gene data show CDR1 as LGHNA and CDR2 as YSLEER. The CDR3 runs to 16 residues. The CDR3 region is CASSLQGAGVVYGQYF. The DNA for the CDR3 is TGCGCCAGCAGCCTGCAGGGAGCGGGAGTGGTCTACGGGCAGTACTTC.

This chain links TRBV6-2 or TRBV6-3 with TRBJ2-1, with 8 bases that match TRBD1. The CDR3 covers 13 residues. Germline CDR1 and CDR2: MNHEY and SVGEGT. V lost 4 bases to trimming and J lost 13 bases; unmatched junction nucleotides: 9. The CDR3 DNA is TGTGCCAGCAGTTGGACGGACAGGGTCTCACAGTTCTTC. It is translated as CASSWTDRVSQFF.

This sequence joins TRBV20-1 and TRBJ1-2; D not resolved. V was shortened by 0 bases and J by 1 base, with 12 bases between the two germline ends. The CDR3 covers 15 residues. Germline CDR1 and CDR2: DFQATT and SNEGSKA (reference sequence). The CDR3 is CSARDRHSFNYGYTF. CDR3 DNA: TGCAGTGCTAGAGATCGGCACAGTTTTAACTATGGCTACACCTTC.

This clonotype was seen repeatedly, ten times or more. The CDR3 bases are TGTGCCAGCAGGAACACAGATACGCAGTATTTT. This translates into CASRNTDTQYF. The rearrangement uses TRBV12-3 or TRBV12-4 and TRBJ2-3; no definite D call. The ends were cut back, 6 bases at V and 2 bases at J, with 3 bases in the middle. This CDR3 comprises 11 residues.

The chain has TRBV20-1 and TRBJ2-3; a weak D match, TRBD1 (6 bases). V gave up 3 bases and J gave up 14 bases, with 18 bases separating them. The CDR3 has 12 residues. Germline values: CDR1 DFQATT, CDR2 SNEGSKA (reference sequence). In DNA, the CDR3 is TGCAGTGCTAGCGCCCCACAGGGATACGCGTATTTT. Amino acids: CSASAPQGYAYF.

There are a few counts of this clonotype. The V and J genes are TRBV5-1 and TRBJ1-4; D unresolved. Germline V CDR1 and CDR2: SGHRS, YFSETQ. Trimming left V 0 bases short and J 0 bases short, with 12 bases between. This CDR3 has 17 residues. The CDR3 sequence: CASSLANRRATNEKLFF. CDR3 DNA: TGCGCCAGCAGCTTGGCCAACCGGAGGGCAACTAATGAAAAACTGTTTTTT.

The chain links TRBV7-8 to TRBJ2-3; D might be TRBD1 (5 bases). CDR3 length: 15 residues. Trimming removed 5 bases from V and 4 bases from J, with 16 bases in between. Looked up from germline, CDR1 is SGHVS and CDR2 is FQNEAQ. The CDR3 nucleotides read TGTGCCAGCAGCCCCCCCCGGCAGGGCGCAGATACGCAGTATTTT. Encoded protein: CASSPPRQGADTQYF.

V is TRBV12-3 or TRBV12-4 and J is TRBJ1-5, with no clear D. V lost 4 bases, J lost 2 bases, and 12 bases lay in between. There are 15 residues in the CDR3. DNA of the CDR3: TGTGCCAGCAGTTCCGTTCCAGCGGGCAATCAGCCCCAGCATTTT. It specifies CASSSVPAGNQPQHF.

This clonotype is a singleton in its sample. A read error may be the cause here, since a much bigger clone is one base away. V and J are TRBV25-1 and TRBJ2-7; 11 nucleotides match TRBD1. Near its end, the DNA agrees better with TRBJ2-5, so the J call may be wrong. Germline CDR1 and CDR2: MGHDK and SYGVNS. The CDR3 contains 16 residues. CDR3 sequence: CASSNPYGTGGETQYF. As DNA, the CDR3 is TGTGCCAGCAGTAACCCGTATGGGACAGGGGGAGAGACCCAGTACTTC.

The CDR3 spells CASNKTGLIGYTF. CDR3 DNA: TGTGCCAGCAACAAGACAGGGTTAATTGGCTACACCTTC. The V and J genes are TRBV7-3 and TRBJ1-2; 7 bases match TRBD1. This CDR3 contains 13 residues. Germline trimming cut 7 bases from V and 7 bases from J; bases unmatched to any gene: 9. Germline-derived CDR1 and CDR2 are SGHTA and FQGTGA.

V usage is TRBV28 and J usage is TRBJ2-1, with TRBD2 identical over 9 bases. The germline V gene has CDR1 MDHEN and CDR2 SYDVKM. The CDR3 covers 15 residues. V shed 7 bases, J shed 7 bases, and the junction held 11 bases outside the gene matches. CDR3 residues: CASNPGASGKNEQFF. CDR3 DNA sequence: TGTGCCAGCAACCCAGGGGCTAGCGGGAAGAATGAGCAGTTCTTC. Variable domain in full (rest from reference TRBV28 and TRBJ2-1): DVKVTQSSRYLVKRTGEKVFLECVQDMDHENMFWYRQDPGLGLRLIYFSYDVKMKEKGDIPEGYSVSREKKERFSLILESASTNQTSMYLCASNPGASGKNEQFFGPGTRLTVL.

In its sample, this clonotype was seen a few times. The chain couples TRBV9 to TRBJ2-3; the match to TRBD2 covers 9 bases. CDR3 length equals 17 residues. Germline trimming cut 0 bases from V and 3 bases from J; bases unmatched to any gene: 8. Germline V lookup: CDR1 SGDLS, CDR2 YYNGEE. In DNA form, the CDR3 reads TGTGCCAGCAGCGTAGGAGGACTAGCGAGGACTACAGATACGCAGTATTTT. As protein: CASSVGGLARTTDTQYF.

This clonotype came up once. This may come from a read error, since a much larger clone is one base off. V gene TRBV29-1 combines with J gene TRBJ2-7; possible D gene TRBD2, 5 bases. This CDR3 is built from 13 residues. Germline V gene sequence: CDR1 SQVTM, CDR2 ANQGSEA. Trimming removed 4 bases at V and 6 bases at J, with 16 bases between. The CDR3 sequence: CSVGGRGFREQYF. The CDR3 DNA reads as TGCAGCGTTGGAGGACGGGGATTTCGCGAGCAGTACTTC.

This clonotype was seen repeatedly, ten times or more. The V gene is TRBV6-6, the J gene TRBJ2-1; D uncertain. CDR3 size: 13 residues. The germline gives CDR1 MNHNY, CDR2 SVGAGI (reference sequence). V was cut by 5 bases and J by 2 bases, with 7 bases left in between. The CDR3 loop reads CASSTEAYNEQFF. CDR3 DNA: TGTGCCAGCAGTACCGAGGCCTACAATGAGCAGTTCTTC.

This clonotype was picked up one time. An end of the junction does not agree with germline; a read error may underlie this. V and J are TRBV9 and TRBJ2-1; D possibly corresponds to TRBD2 (5 bases). This CDR3 comprises 14 residues. Per germline, CDR1 SGDLS and CDR2 YYNGEE. CDR3 bases: TGTGCCGGCAGCCCCTGGGGTAGCGAGAATGAGCAGTTCTTC. It is translated as CAGSPWGSENEQFF.

This clonotype was counted many times. The chain has TRBV20-1 and TRBJ2-1, with D perhaps given as TRBD1 or TRBD2 (5 bases each). V was shortened by 1 base and J by 4 bases, with 11 bases between the two germline ends. The CDR3 is 14 amino acids. Germline V CDR1 and CDR2: DFQATT, SNEGSKA (reference sequence). The CDR3 DNA reads as TGCAGTGCTAGAGTAGGGACGGTTTACAATGAGCAGTTCTTC. This encodes CSARVGTVYNEQFF.

This clonotype was counted only a few times. The genes are TRBV5-4 and TRBJ1-2; unclear D gene. CDR1 is SGHNT and CDR2 is YYREEE in the germline V gene (reference sequence). The CDR3 loop spans 16 amino acids. Trimming took 3 bases from V and 6 from J, leaving 21 bases between them. CDR3 sequence (DNA): TGTGCCAGCAGCTGGGAGCTCGCAGGACCAAACGATGGCTACACCTTC. It specifies CASSWELAGPNDGYTF.

This rearrangement joins TRBV6-1 to TRBJ2-3; D remains unclear. Germline V gene data show CDR1 as MNHNS and CDR2 as SASEGT. V was pared by 6 bases and J by 0 bases, with 16 bases between. This CDR3 is built from 16 residues. The CDR3 loop reads CASRFTSGSSTDTQYF. In DNA form, the CDR3 reads TGTGCCAGCAGGTTTACTTCCGGATCTAGCACAGATACGCAGTATTTT.

This clonotype was counted between two and nine times. The V call is TRBV29-1, the J call TRBJ2-2; D remains ambiguous. The germline V and J ends were trimmed by 1 base and 5 bases, with 11 bases remaining between them. CDR3 length: 14 residues. Germline CDR1 SQVTM, CDR2 ANQGSEA. This CDR3 is CSVEGARLTGELFF. CDR3 DNA: TGCAGCGTTGAAGGGGCGCGGCTTACCGGGGAGCTGTTTTTT.

The chain uses TRBV30 and TRBJ2-3, with D perhaps matching TRBD1 (7 bases). The CDR3 loop spans 15 amino acids. Germline V CDR1 and CDR2: GTSNPN, SVGIG (reference sequence). Trimming pared 4 bases from V and 0 bases from J, leaving 14 bases between. CDR3 sequence (DNA): TGTGCCTGGACTTTCAGGGGGACTAGCACAGATACGCAGTATTTT. Protein sequence: CAWTFRGTSTDTQYF.

This sequence joins TRBV6-6 and TRBJ1-4; 8 bases align to TRBD1. Germline V CDR1 and CDR2: MNHNY, SVGAGI (reference sequence). The length of the CDR3 is 15 residues. The V gene end was trimmed by 8 bases and the J gene end by 5 bases; junction bases not matched to a gene: 10. CDR3 in DNA: TGTGCCAGCCGTCCGACAGGGGCAGTAAATGAAAAACTGTTTTTT. Encoded protein: CASRPTGAVNEKLFF.

In this sample, this clonotype turned up many times. V usage is TRBV29-1 and J usage is TRBJ2-5; TRBD2 agrees at 8 bases. The CDR3 extends over 17 amino acids. The V and J ends lost 7 bases and 5 bases, in that order; junction bases with no gene match: 21. The germline V gene encodes CDR1 SQVTM and CDR2 ANQGSEA. Here the CDR3 DNA reads TGCAGCGGTGTCCCCGGATTGACTAGCGAAAAAGGGGAGACCCAGTACTTC. This encodes CSGVPGLTSEKGETQYF.

This clonotype was observed a few times. The chain uses TRBV12-5 and TRBJ1-4; TRBD1 is a possible D gene (5 bases). The CDR3 consists of 13 residues. In germline, CDR1 is LGHNT, CDR2 FRNRAP. The V end was cut by 7 bases, the J end by 3 bases, with 9 bases between. This CDR3 is CASAPGSNEKLFF. The CDR3 coding sequence is TGTGCTAGTGCCCCAGGGTCTAATGAAAAACTGTTTTTT.

This chain joins TRBV6-1 and TRBJ2-7; maybe TRBD1 (7 bases). Trimming removed 8 bases at V and 4 bases at J, with 21 bases between. Germline V gene sequence: CDR1 MNHNS, CDR2 SASEGT. This CDR3 spans 15 amino acids. CDR3 region: CASHQKRQGGYEQYF. CDR3 sequence (DNA): TGTGCCAGCCACCAAAAAAGACAGGGAGGATACGAGCAGTACTTC.